Each of the 8 T cell receptor beta chains below was sequenced from the same sample in a study of T cells in women clearing cervical HPV infection. The protocol was immunoSEQ multiplex PCR, while the TCRdb copy is restricted to in-frame clones and leaves out a portion. The listing records roughly 45,000 clones. The sequenced material came from blood buffy coat. These receptor sequences come from a woman aged 18-69 years with a cervical HPV16 infection that either progressed to CIN3+ or cleared (not recorded which).

A word on this clone: The DNA ends 3 residues before the CDR3 does, and the rest of the CDR3 is filled in from the germline J gene. This chain uses TRBV7-9 with TRBJ2-7; D ambiguous. The length of the CDR3 is 13 residues. V was trimmed by 5 bases and J by 2 bases, leaving 10 bases between them. Looked up from germline, CDR1 is SEHNR and CDR2 is FQNEAQ (reference sequence). The CDR3 DNA, read in part, is TGTGCCAGCAGCCCCCGGTTGACCTACGAG. Translated: CASSPRLTYE. In full, the CDR3 is CASSPRLTYEQYF.

In regard to this clone: The read ends 3 residues shy of where the CDR3 ends; the end is completed using the germline J gene. Distinct nucleotide sequences in the sample also encode this CDR3. J is TRBJ2-6 and V is TRBV5-1, with 8 bases lining up with TRBD1. The CDR3 contains 17 residues. With V trimmed by 5 bases and J by 0 bases, 7 bases remained unmatched. Per the germline V gene, CDR1 is SGHRS and CDR2 is YFSETQ. CDR3 DNA (partial): TGCGCCAGCAGTTCCGGGACAGGAGTCTCTGGGGCCAACGTC. This codes for CASSSGTGVSGANV. The complete CDR3 protein is CASSSGTGVSGANVLTF.

A remark on this clone: Read sequence stops 3 residues before the CDR3 end, and the germline J gene provides the missing end. The chain uses TRBV9 and TRBJ2-3, with D perhaps matching TRBD1 or TRBD2 (5 bases each). The CDR3 length is 15 residues. The ends were cut back, 6 bases at V and 1 base at J, with 15 bases in the middle. Germline values: CDR1 SGDLS, CDR2 YYNGEE. CDR3: CASTKRGFGTDTQYF. CDR3 DNA, as far as it was read: TGTGCCAGCACTAAGAGGGGTTTCGGCACAGATACG.

Comment on this clone: The read finishes 3 residues shy of the CDR3 end, and the germline J gene is used to complete it. The chain recombines TRBV20-1 with TRBJ2-5, with 8 bases that match TRBD1. The junction had 11 bases not matched to a gene; V was cut back by 4 bases and J by 1 base. The CDR3 has 16 residues. Germline CDR1 and CDR2: DFQATT and SNEGSKA (reference sequence). CDR3: CSATRGRWELQETQYF. The part of the CDR3 DNA that was read is TGCAGTGCTACCAGGGGGCGGTGGGAACTCCAAGAGACC.

Remarks on this clone: With the read ending 3 residues before the CDR3 end, the germline J gene is used to fill in that end. V and J are TRBV19 and TRBJ2-7; perhaps D is TRBD1 or TRBD2 (5 bases each). Germline CDR1 and CDR2: LNHDA and SQIVND (reference sequence). Between the trimmed V and J ends, which lost 8 bases and 0 bases, there was a span of 14 bases. This CDR3 region has 14 residues. CDR3 residues: CASVEGLFSYEQYF. CDR3 DNA (partial): TGTGCCAGTGTAGAGGGGTTGTTCTCCTACGAG.

For this clone: The read terminates 3 residues before the CDR3 end, so the remaining end is supplied by the germline J gene. The chain combines TRBV7-9 with TRBJ2-4; a possible D gene is TRBD1 (6 bases). Germline lookup yields CDR1 SEHNR and CDR2 FQNEAQ (reference sequence). CDR3 length equals 15 residues. CDR3 in amino acids: CASSSLQGRNYGQYF. The CDR3 bases that were read are TGTGCCAGCAGCAGCCTACAGGGAAGAAACTATGGT.

About this clone: Coverage ceases 3 residues before the CDR3 finishes, and the germline J gene fills in the end. The chain has TRBV7-9 and TRBJ1-1; D is perhaps TRBD1 (5 bases). The CDR3 is made up of 14 amino acids. V was shortened by 2 bases and J by 4 bases, with 11 bases between the two germline ends. CDR1 and CDR2 (germline): SEHNR, FQNEAQ (reference sequence). Partial CDR3 DNA: TGTGCCAGCAGCTTATCCCCAGGGTTCACTGAA. Protein product: CASSLSPGFTE. The CDR3 as a whole reads CASSLSPGFTEAFF.

Comments on this clone: The sequence runs out 3 residues before the end of the CDR3; the remainder is reconstructed from the germline J gene. V and J are TRBV30 and TRBJ1-4, with a weak D call TRBD1 (5 bases). Germline values: CDR1 GTSNPN, CDR2 SVGIG (reference sequence). V was cut by 5 bases and J by 4 bases, with 17 bases left in between. This CDR3 contains 15 residues. The sequenced part of the CDR3 DNA is TGTGCCTGGTGTGACCGGGGACTTCGTAATGAAAAA. Translated, it gives CAWCDRGLRNEK. The CDR3 reads in full as CAWCDRGLRNEKLFF. Full variable domain (missing parts from reference TRBV30 and TRBJ1-4): SQTIHQWPATLVQPVGSPLSLECTVEGTSNPNLYWYRQAAGRGLQLLFYSVGIGQISSEVPQNLSASRPQDRQFILSSKKLLLSDSGFYLCAWCDRGLRNEKLFFGSGTQLSVL.